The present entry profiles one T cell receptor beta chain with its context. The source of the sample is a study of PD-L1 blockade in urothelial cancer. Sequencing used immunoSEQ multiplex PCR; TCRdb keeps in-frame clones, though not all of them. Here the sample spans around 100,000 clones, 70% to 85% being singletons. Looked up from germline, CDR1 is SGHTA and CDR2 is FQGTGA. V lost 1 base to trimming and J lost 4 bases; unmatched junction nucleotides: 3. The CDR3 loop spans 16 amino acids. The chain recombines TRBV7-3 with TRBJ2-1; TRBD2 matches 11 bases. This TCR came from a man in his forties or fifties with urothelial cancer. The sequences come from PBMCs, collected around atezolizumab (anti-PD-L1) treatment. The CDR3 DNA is TGTGCCAGCAGCTTAAAGGCTAGCGGGGGGTACAATGAGCAGTTCTTC. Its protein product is CASSLKASGGYNEQFF.